This T cell receptor (beta chain) was identified during a study of cytomegalovirus exposure and HLA in healthy donors. V lost 2 bases and J lost 5; bases outside the gene matches: 6. CDR1 is ENHRY, CDR2 SYGVKD, per germline. There are 15 residues in the CDR3. The study ran its PCR with 60 Vbeta and 13 Jbeta primers. TCRdb's table, derived via immunoSEQ multiplex PCR, lists solely in-frame clones and lacks some. The sample lists tens of thousands of clones, approximately 57% occurring once. This clone was counted a few times. The rearrangement joins TRBV10-3 to TRBJ1-5; TRBD1 aligns across 7 bases. Sequencing was carried out using PBMCs. The clonotype was recovered from a woman in her 30s in good health and CMV-seronegative. The CDR3 here is CAISERGGADQPQHF. The CDR3 nucleotides read TGTGCCATCAGTGAGAGAGGGGGCGCGGATCAGCCCCAGCATTTT.